This T cell receptor beta chain was recorded in a study of blood T cell repertoires in COVID-19 (dated by TCRdb to 2018 to 2020). With regard to the full study: Samples covering the acute and convalescent phases of COVID-19 were provided by collaborators in the United States, Italy and Spain. The prospective study material was composed of cDNA or gDNA derived from T cells, B-cell-depleted T cells, or PBMCs. Deeply sampled blood TCRbeta repertoires from subjects exposed to, actively infected with, or recovered from COVID-19 were included in the dataset. A freely available public database, intended as a resource for researchers studying the immune response to SARS-CoV-2, is where the repertoires were released. The samples were drawn from two sources: the first 160 participants of the ongoing ImmuneRACE study, and 1,254 subjects contributed by 6 global collaborators. Nearly every sample came with metadata listing a de-identified subject ID, COVID-19 status, age in years and sex. Where available, HLA class I and class II types were taken from metadata supplied by the sample provider and were not determined by assay-based typing. What the study reported, not specific to this receptor: The amount of clinical and demographic metadata varied by source and participant and was provided uncurated.

The immunoSEQ Assay, a bias-controlled multiplex PCR, was used to amplify TCRbeta CDR3 regions from genomic DNA. In the authors' own workflow: The number of nucleated cells in each sample was estimated by amplification of reference gene primers within the assay. Sequence reads were collapsed and filtered to measure the absolute abundance of every unique TCRbeta CDR3 rearrangement. For each sample, productive Simpson clonality was calculated as the square root of Simpson's diversity index over productive rearrangements. Imported from immuneACCESS, the table was reduced by TCRdb to in-frame sequences with V and J called. These copies leave out some clones; in studies compared against another copy, an unresolved V gene accounts for under half, and the cause of the remainder is not known. The V and J calls and clone size come from that table; D and trimming were worked out from the DNA. Recorded for this sample are approximately 100,000 clones; 84% of them occurred a single time. 7% to 9.5% of the sample comes from the top ten.

To note about this clone: The clone's antigen remains unknown. No base qualities exist here, and no much larger clone lies one base off it.

Each collaborating institution followed its own protocols to collect whole blood in K2EDTA tubes. For TCRbeta analysis, collaborators shipped samples in one of three forms: frozen whole blood, isolated PBMCs, or DNA extracted from either of those sample types. CDR1 and CDR2 are read off the germline V gene as SGHRS and YFSETQ. The CDR3 has 19 amino acids, counting the end cysteine and phenylalanine. Left in the record is the CDR3 DNA by itself, 57 bases read in frame from the first base. V trim: 5 bases; J trim: 2 bases; unmatched bases: 17. The specimen was peripheral blood. The rearrangement combines TRBV5-1 with TRBJ2-3, and 10 junctional nucleotides match TRBD2. The clonotype originates from a woman of 80 years or more with active or convalescent COVID-19. The DNA reads as follows: TGCGCCAGCAGAGATCTAGCGGGAGAAATTGGAGCGTTCACAGATACGCAGTATTTT. This yields the protein CASRDLAGEIGAFTDTQYF.